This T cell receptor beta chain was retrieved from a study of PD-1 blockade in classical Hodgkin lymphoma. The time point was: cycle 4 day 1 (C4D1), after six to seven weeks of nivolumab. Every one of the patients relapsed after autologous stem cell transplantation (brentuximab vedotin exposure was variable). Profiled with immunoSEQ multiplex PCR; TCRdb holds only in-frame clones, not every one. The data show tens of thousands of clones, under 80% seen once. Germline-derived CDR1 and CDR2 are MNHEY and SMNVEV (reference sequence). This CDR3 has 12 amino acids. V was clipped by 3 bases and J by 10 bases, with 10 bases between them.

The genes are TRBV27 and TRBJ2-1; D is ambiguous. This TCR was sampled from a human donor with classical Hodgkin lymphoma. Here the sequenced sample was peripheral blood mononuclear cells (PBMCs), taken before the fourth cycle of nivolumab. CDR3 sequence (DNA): TGTGCCAGCAGTTTTCTGTGGGGAGAGCAGTTCTTC. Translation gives CASSFLWGEQFF.